One sample yielded the 15 T cell receptor beta chains listed below, sequenced in a study of PD-1 and CTLA-4 blockade in melanoma. TCRdb's copy holds only in-frame clones and misses some; the assay was immunoSEQ multiplex PCR. The sample carries approximately 33,000 clones, less than 95% recorded once. This specimen consisted of CD8+ T cells from peripheral blood, obtained from a patient given anti-PD-1 treatment. These TCRs come from a human donor with melanoma.

The gene calls are TRBV30 and TRBJ2-7; D is possibly TRBD2 (6 bases). In germline, CDR1 is GTSNPN, CDR2 SVGIG (reference sequence). Trimming shortened V by 0 bases and J by 0 bases, and 6 bases separated the two germline ends. The CDR3 spans 13 residues. The CDR3 bases are TGTGCCTGGAGTGTCGGGAGCTCCTACGAGCAGTACTTC. Translation gives CAWSVGSSYEQYF.

The V and J genes are TRBV7-9 and TRBJ2-2; D is uncertain. The germline V gene encodes CDR1 SEHNR and CDR2 FQNEAQ (reference sequence). Trimming took off 7 bases at V and 3 bases at J, with 12 bases between the two ends. The CDR3 covers 14 residues. CDR3 residues: CASNPTGDTGELFF. Here the CDR3 DNA reads TGTGCCAGCAACCCAACTGGAGACACCGGGGAGCTGTTTTTT.

This rearrangement joins TRBV28 to TRBJ2-7; possibly TRBD2 for D (6 bases). Looked up from germline, CDR1 is MDHEN and CDR2 is SYDVKM. V was pared by 5 bases and J by 3 bases, with 11 bases between. The CDR3 has 13 residues. The CDR3 DNA reads as TGTGCCAGCAGTCCGGGACTTCTCTACGAGCAGTACTTC. Translated: CASSPGLLYEQYF. Drawing the rest from reference TRBV28 and TRBJ2-7, the complete variable domain is DVKVTQSSRYLVKRTGEKVFLECVQDMDHENMFWYRQDPGLGLRLIYFSYDVKMKEKGDIPEGYSVSREKKERFSLILESASTNQTSMYLCASSPGLLYEQYFGPGTRLTVT.

The count of this clone is one. The genes are TRBV6-5 and TRBJ2-7, with 9 positions matching TRBD1. Germline lookup yields CDR1 MNHEY and CDR2 SVGAGI. Trimming at V came to 6 bases and at J to 6 bases, leaving 9 bases not matched to a gene. The CDR3 is 14 residues long. CDR3 DNA: TGTGCCAGCAGACCCCGGGACAGGGCTTTCGAGCAGTACTTC. Translating it yields CASRPRDRAFEQYF.

The V call is TRBV21-1, the J call TRBJ2-6. TRBV21-1 is shown as a pseudogene. The CDR3 covers 17 residues. CDR3 in amino acids: CASRKGVQQSRANVLTF. The DNA of the CDR3 is TGTGCCAGCAGGAAGGGTGTACAACAAAGTCGGGCCAACGTCCTGACTTTC.

V is TRBV19 and J is TRBJ2-3, with D possibly being TRBD1 or TRBD2 (5 bases each). The CDR3 has 18 amino acids. Germline V gives CDR1 LNHDA, CDR2 SQIVND (reference sequence). Trimming stripped 2 bases from V and 4 bases from J, with 22 bases between. The CDR3 DNA sequence: TGTGCCAGTAGTATACTTTCCGGGACGGAGAGTTCCGCAGATACGCAGTATTTT. Amino acid sequence: CASSILSGTESSADTQYF.

The V and J genes are TRBV28 and TRBJ2-5; 9 bases fit TRBD2. The length of the CDR3 is 15 residues. The V gene end was trimmed by 5 bases and the J gene end by 4 bases; junction bases not matched to a gene: 8. Looked up from germline, CDR1 is MDHEN and CDR2 is SYDVKM. The CDR3 protein is CASSPLAGDPETQYF. The CDR3 bases are TGTGCCAGCAGTCCCTTAGCGGGAGACCCAGAGACCCAGTACTTC.

The CDR3 coding sequence is TGTGCCAGCAGCCAAGATAGTATCGTGGCGGTGAACACCGGGGAGCTGTTTTTT. Translation: CASSQDSIVAVNTGELFF. V usage is TRBV14 and J usage is TRBJ2-2; D is unclear. The V end was cut by 0 bases, the J end by 1 base, with 15 bases between. Germline V CDR1 and CDR2: SGHDN, FVKESK. CDR3 length: 18 amino acids.

DNA of the CDR3: TGTGCCAGCAGTTACTCCGTCACGGGACAGCTCCGCACTGAAGCTTTCTTT. This gives the protein CASSYSVTGQLRTEAFF. This chain uses TRBV6-2 or TRBV6-3 with TRBJ1-1, with 7 bases matching TRBD1. Trimming at V came to 0 bases and at J to 4 bases, leaving 11 bases not matched to a gene. The CDR3 has 17 amino acids. Germline V gene sequence: CDR1 MNHEY, CDR2 SVGEGT.

The gene calls are TRBV6-5 and TRBJ1-2; 8 bases are shared with TRBD1. J gave up 5 bases and V 0 bases, and 8 bases lay outside the gene matches. From germline, CDR1 is MNHEY and CDR2 SVGAGI. The CDR3 length is 16 residues. The CDR3 is CASSYSQGAGAYGYTF. CDR3 sequence (DNA): TGTGCCAGCAGTTACTCTCAGGGGGCCGGCGCATATGGCTACACCTTC.

The chain couples TRBV7-9 to TRBJ2-7; tentative D call: TRBD2 (6 bases). Between the trimmed V and J ends, which lost 8 bases and 3 bases, there was a span of 20 bases. The CDR3 loop spans 15 amino acids. CDR1 is SEHNR and CDR2 is FQNEAQ in the germline V gene (reference sequence). In DNA, the CDR3 is TGTGCCAGCCAACCCTGGGACTCTGGGGTCTACGAGCAGTACTTC. This sequence encodes CASQPWDSGVYEQYF. The full variable domain, with the rest looked up from reference TRBV7-9 and TRBJ2-7, is DTGVSQNPRHKITKRGQNVTFRCDPISEHNRLYWYRQTLGQGPEFLTYFQNEAQLEKSRLLSDRFSAERPKGSFSTLEIQRTEQGDSAMYLCASQPWDSGVYEQYFGPGTRLTVT.

This clone occurred once. The chain combines TRBV5-5 with TRBJ2-1; 9 bases are a match to TRBD1. From germline, CDR1 is SGHKS and CDR2 YYEKEE (reference sequence). The CDR3 extends over 14 amino acids. V shed 4 bases, J shed 3 bases, and the junction held 2 bases outside the gene matches. CDR3 sequence reads: CASSEGQGYNEQFF. CDR3 DNA sequence: TGTGCCAGCAGCGAGGGACAGGGCTACAATGAGCAGTTCTTC.

The chain is built from TRBV7-9 and TRBJ1-1, with D possibly TRBD1 on 5 matching bases. V shed 5 bases and J shed 0 bases, with 10 bases lying between them. Germline lookup yields CDR1 SEHNR and CDR2 FQNEAQ (reference sequence). The length of the CDR3 is 14 residues. CDR3 DNA sequence: TGTGCCAGCAGCCTTCTGGGGGTGAACACTGAAGCTTTCTTT. Translated, it gives CASSLLGVNTEAFF.

The chain carries TRBV19 and TRBJ1-2; 7 nucleotides line up with TRBD1. The CDR3 totals 13 residues. From germline, CDR1 is LNHDA and CDR2 SQIVND (reference sequence). The V and J ends lost 1 base and 7 bases, in that order; junction bases with no gene match: 3. This chain's CDR3 is CASSIGRGTGYTF. CDR3 nucleotide sequence: TGTGCCAGTAGTATAGGCAGGGGGACTGGCTACACCTTC.

The rearrangement joins TRBV28 to TRBJ1-4; D not resolved. V lost 0 bases and J lost 5, with 7 bases in between. In germline, CDR1 is MDHEN, CDR2 SYDVKM. There are 14 residues in the CDR3. DNA of the CDR3: TGTGCCAGCAGTTTATGGGGTGAGAATGAAAAACTGTTTTTT. Encoded protein: CASSLWGENEKLFF.